The rows below give T cell receptor beta chains drawn from one sample of a study of CXCR3-negative and CXCR3-positive naive CD8 T cells. Reprocessing the 5' RACE reads, TCRdb reports a single entry for every CDR3 protein and omits DNA. The listing contains about 98,000 distinct CDR3 sequences. Material for sequencing was naive CXCR3+ CD8+ T cells from blood. These receptors originate from a human donor in good health. Some clones in this sample may be carry-over from other donors' samples. CDR3s include the opening cysteine and the closing phenylalanine or tryptophan.

TRBJ2-1	TRBV28	CASSFGSSYNEQFF
TRBJ1-3	TRBV7-9	CASSKRTGVGNTIYF
TRBJ2-7	TRBV29-1	CSVWTGYISYEQYF
TRBJ1-1	TRBV6-2/TRBV6-3	CASSPGDQNTEAFF
TRBJ2-7	TRBV7-2	CASSPQGGLAGLNEQYF
TRBJ2-2	TRBV7-6	CASSNRGSTGELFF
TRBJ2-7	TRBV6-5	CASSHDGHEQYF
TRBJ2-7	TRBV27	CASSAGYEQYF
TRBJ2-1	TRBV6-6	CASSSYPQGGEQFF
TRBJ1-5	TRBV28	CASSLLVNSNQPQHF
TRBJ2-7	TRBV12-5	CASGSMSGEQYF
TRBJ2-3	TRBV6-5	CASSEGTGDTDTQYF
TRBJ1-2	TRBV29-1	CSVSENYGYTF
TRBJ2-7	TRBV9	CASSDGGSYEQYF
TRBJ2-7	TRBV7-2	CASSLYYSTYEQYF
TRBJ2-7	TRBV14	CASSQPTGDLSSYEQYF
TRBJ1-2	TRBV4-1	CASSQEEGAHNYGYTF
TRBJ2-2	TRBV7-9	CASRGYDTGELFF
TRBJ1-5	TRBV7-2	CASSHTSGGSQPQHF
TRBJ2-5	TRBV28	CASSLAGDSQETQYF
TRBJ2-3	TRBV20-1	CSAKTDIPTDTQYF
TRBJ1-6	TRBV20-1	CSARDGNSWNSPLHF
TRBJ2-1	TRBV4-2	CASSPWWGGSDNGQFF
TRBJ1-3	TRBV7-9	CASSPPQTGRSGNTIYF